These 5 T cell receptor beta chains came from one sample sequenced in a study of cytomegalovirus exposure and HLA in healthy donors. TCRdb's copy holds only in-frame clones and misses some; the assay was immunoSEQ multiplex PCR. The sample includes about 95,000 clones, less than 85% seen only once; the top ten take 20%. Sequenced sample: PBMCs. These receptors were obtained from a man between 18 and 35 years old in good health and CMV-seropositive.

This sequence joins TRBV28 and TRBJ2-1; TRBD2 matches at 9 bases. The CDR3 spans 15 residues. Germline V gene data show CDR1 as MDHEN and CDR2 as SYDVKM. The trim removed 5 bases at V and 7 bases at J, leaving 9 bases unmatched. Written as DNA, the CDR3 is TGTGCCAGCAGTCTCCCGGGGGCGGGAGGGAATGAGCAGTTCTTC. Protein: CASSLPGAGGNEQFF.

The CDR3 spells CASSLSTGNSYEQYF. The CDR3 DNA reads TGCGCCAGCAGCTTGTCCACAGGGAACTCCTACGAGCAGTACTTC. The chain employs TRBV5-1 and TRBJ2-7, with a weak D call TRBD1 (6 bases). Trimming stripped 1 base from V and 0 bases from J, with 11 bases between. This CDR3 contains 15 residues. Germline V gene lookup returns CDR1 SGHRS and CDR2 YFSETQ.

This chain links TRBV6-1 with TRBJ2-7; 11 bases are shared with TRBD1. This CDR3 has 15 residues. V lost 1 base to trimming and J lost 6 bases; unmatched junction nucleotides: 5. Germline V gives CDR1 MNHNS, CDR2 SASEGT. The CDR3 loop reads CASSEVPGTGGEQYF. The CDR3 nucleotides are TGTGCCAGCAGTGAAGTCCCCGGGACAGGGGGCGAGCAGTACTTC.

J is TRBJ2-2 and V is TRBV6-5; no reliable D call. The CDR3 runs 14 residues. Trimming stripped 8 bases from V and 2 bases from J, with 12 bases between. Germline CDR1 and CDR2: MNHEY and SVGAGI. The CDR3 protein is CASSIPGNTGELFF. The CDR3 region has the DNA TGTGCCAGCTCAATACCGGGTAACACCGGGGAGCTGTTTTTT.

A few counts support this clone. This rearrangement joins TRBV27 to TRBJ1-5; D not resolved. Trimming took off 2 bases at V and 6 bases at J, with 5 bases between the two ends. CDR1 and CDR2 from the germline V gene are MNHEY and SMNVEV (reference sequence). This CDR3 has 12 residues. The CDR3 DNA follows: TGTGCCAGCAGTTTAATCGGTCAGCCCCAGCATTTT. Its translation: CASSLIGQPQHF.